This section outlines one T cell receptor beta chain sequence together with its context. This specimen comes from a study of control samples from healthy donors and cancer patients. The CDR3 is 15 residues long. Germline V gene data show CDR1 as MDHEN and CDR2 as SYDVKM. V was clipped by 6 bases and J by 6 bases; unmatched bases: 11. Clones were read by immunoSEQ multiplex PCR, and TCRdb kept only the in-frame ones, dropping some. The sample lists about 130,000 clones, approximately 92% seen once, with more than 2% in the top ten. This TCR came from a man aged 18 to 30 in good health. The source material was blood. The chain employs TRBV28 and TRBJ1-1; 9 bases map to TRBD1. CDR3 in DNA: TGTGCCAGCAGATATGGACAGGGGAGCCCGCCTGAAGCTTTCTTT. Protein: CASRYGQGSPPEAFF.